The T cell receptor beta chain described here comes from a study of PD-L1 blockade in urothelial cancer. Study-level background: Starting in the mid-2010s, patients were given atezolizumab (1,200 mg intravenously every 3 weeks).

Pretreatment and on-treatment samples were taken, numbering 1 to 8 per patient. Into every PCR, synthetic TCR analog templates were spiked. Produced via immunoSEQ multiplex PCR; TCRdb's table is partial and in-frame only. The sample carries 75,000 to 90,000 clones, around 80% recorded once. CDR1 and CDR2 from the germline V gene are MNHEY and SVGAGI. The CDR3 is made up of 15 amino acids. Trimming removed 4 bases from V and 3 bases from J, with 12 bases in between. The J gene is TRBJ2-2, the V gene TRBV6-5; D possibly corresponds to TRBD1 (5 bases). The receptor was isolated from a man aged 70-80 years with urothelial cancer. This material consisted of PBMCs, taken around atezolizumab (anti-PD-L1) treatment. CDR3 sequence: CASSSTDSYTGELFF. CDR3 nucleotide sequence: TGTGCCAGCAGTTCTACTGACAGTTACACCGGGGAGCTGTTTTTT.